The 17 T cell receptor beta chains listed next were all sequenced from one sample in a study of identical twins. TCRdb fed the 5' RACE reads into MiXCR, producing one record per CDR3 protein. The sample has approximately 620,000 distinct CDR3 sequences, 8.5% to 9% seen once. The same sample was also used in a study of yellow fever vaccine responses in identical twins.

Sequencing was performed on PBMCs. The origin of the receptors is a woman under 30 in good health.

The J gene is TRBJ2-3, the V gene TRBV15, with D perhaps matching TRBD1 or TRBD2 (5 bases each). CDR3 length: 18 amino acids. V was trimmed by 1 base and J by 5 bases, leaving 22 bases between them. Germline lookup yields CDR1 LNHNV and CDR2 YYDKDF (reference sequence). The CDR3 region is CATSRGPQGLTRGDTQYF. CDR3 sequence (DNA): TGTGCCACCAGCAGAGGTCCCCAGGGCCTAACTAGGGGAGATACGCAGTATTTT.

The chain joins TRBV2 to TRBJ2-1, with 11 bases lining up with TRBD2. Per the germline V gene, CDR1 is SNHLY and CDR2 is FYNNEI. The ends lost 9 bases at V and 9 bases at J; junction bases unmatched: 19. This CDR3 is 17 amino acids long. CDR3: CASLNGLGLAGVGEQFF. The CDR3 bases are TGTGCCAGTTTGAATGGGCTAGGACTAGCGGGTGTTGGTGAGCAGTTCTTC.

In its sample, this clonotype was seen once. This chain uses TRBV21-1 with TRBJ2-7; the tabulated D call, TRBD2, remains unverified against the DNA. TRBV21-1 represents a pseudogene. CDR3 length equals 19 residues. The CDR3 sequence is CASSPDPIFRGPTGYEQYF. For the CDR3, the DNA is TGTGCCAGCAGCCCCGACCCGATATTTAGGGGCCCCACCGGATACGAGCAGTACTTC.

There are a few counts of this clonotype. The chain joins TRBV29-1 to TRBJ2-1, with TRBD2 matching over 9 bases. Germline CDR1 SQVTM, CDR2 ANQGSEA. The junction had 9 bases not matched to a gene; V was cut back by 0 bases and J by 6 bases. CDR3 length: 16 amino acids. CDR3 residues: CSVEDLIAGGGNEQFF. DNA for the CDR3: TGCAGCGTTGAAGATCTCATTGCGGGAGGGGGCAATGAGCAGTTCTTC.

There are a few counts of this clonotype. The rearrangement joins TRBV27 to TRBJ2-7, with a possible D match to TRBD2 (5 bases). The CDR3 is made up of 15 amino acids. The germline V gene has CDR1 MNHEY and CDR2 SMNVEV (reference sequence). The ends were cut back, 3 bases at V and 1 base at J, with 13 bases in the middle. The DNA for the CDR3 is TGTGCCAGCAGTTTCGGCAGCGGTACGTCCTACGAGCAGTACTTC. Its protein product is CASSFGSGTSYEQYF.

This clonotype was picked up a small number of times. This chain joins TRBV27 and TRBJ1-2, with D possibly being TRBD1 (5 bases). Germline assignment: CDR1 MNHEY and CDR2 SMNVEV (reference sequence). Trimming pared 8 bases from V and 13 bases from J, leaving 26 bases between. CDR3 length equals 14 residues. CDR3 in DNA: TGTGCCAGCGGACACACCAACGAGGGGATCTCGGCCACCTTC. It yields the protein CASGHTNEGISATF.

This clonotype turned up a few times. V is TRBV20-1 and J is TRBJ2-7; a possible D gene is TRBD2 (6 bases). Germline V gene sequence: CDR1 DFQATT, CDR2 SNEGSKA (reference sequence). The CDR3 loop spans 14 amino acids. Trimming shortened V by 4 bases and J by 0 bases, and 13 bases separated the two germline ends. The CDR3 nucleotides read TGCAGTGCTACGGGGAGGCCCAGCTCCTACGAGCAGTACTTC. Protein product: CSATGRPSSYEQYF.

This clonotype occurred a few times. V gene TRBV6-1 combines with J gene TRBJ2-2, with a possible D match to TRBD2 (6 bases). V lost 9 bases, J lost 6 bases, and 17 bases lay in between. This CDR3 region has 14 residues. Germline-derived CDR1 and CDR2 are MNHNS and SASEGT. The CDR3 region is CASSREAVAGELFF. The CDR3 DNA reads TGTGCCAGTTCGCGGGAAGCTGTCGCCGGGGAGCTGTTTTTT.

Only a few counts were recorded for this clonotype. The rearrangement uses TRBV7-9 and TRBJ2-1, with 10 bases matching TRBD2. The germline gives CDR1 SEHNR, CDR2 FQNEAQ (reference sequence). This CDR3 is 15 amino acids long. Trimming at V came to 5 bases and at J to 7 bases, leaving 8 bases not matched to a gene. The CDR3 region has the DNA TGTGCCAGCAGCCCCGGGACTAGCGCTATAAATGAGCAGTTCTTC. Amino acids: CASSPGTSAINEQFF.

This clonotype occurred many times. The J gene is TRBJ2-7, the V gene TRBV29-1, with D perhaps matching TRBD1 or TRBD2 (5 bases each). The CDR3 has 11 residues. The V end lost 5 bases, the J end lost 6 bases, and 11 bases lay between the germline ends. CDR1 and CDR2 from the germline V gene are SQVTM and ANQGSEA. The CDR3 sequence is CSVRGPTEQYF. For the CDR3, the DNA is TGCAGCGTTCGGGGACCTACCGAGCAGTACTTC.

The V and J genes are TRBV9 and TRBJ2-7, with a weak D call TRBD2 (7 bases). V was trimmed by 0 bases and J by 0 bases, leaving 19 bases between them. There are 18 residues in the CDR3. Germline V gene data show CDR1 as SGDLS and CDR2 as YYNGEE. CDR3 sequence: CASSVGVAGAGSSYEQYF. CDR3 DNA sequence: TGTGCCAGCAGCGTAGGGGTGGCGGGGGCGGGGAGCTCCTACGAGCAGTACTTC.

There are many counts of this clonotype. This chain uses TRBV20-1 with TRBJ2-4; D unclear. This CDR3 has 13 residues. Germline V lookup: CDR1 DFQATT, CDR2 SNEGSKA (reference sequence). The V gene lost 6 bases and the J gene lost 0 bases, with 9 bases spanning the gap. DNA of the CDR3: TGCAGTGCCGATCGCGAAGCCAAAAACATTCAGTACTTC. Encoded protein: CSADREAKNIQYF.

This clonotype appeared many times. The chain joins TRBV4-3 to TRBJ1-1; possibly TRBD1 for D (5 bases). Germline assignment: CDR1 LGHNA and CDR2 YSLEER. This CDR3 region has 14 residues. V lost 1 base to trimming and J lost 3 bases, with 9 bases between them. This chain's CDR3 is CASSQARVDTEAFF. In nucleotides, the CDR3 is TGCGCCAGCAGCCAAGCCAGGGTCGACACTGAAGCTTTCTTT.

This chain joins TRBV20-1 and TRBJ2-7; D possibly corresponds to TRBD1 (6 bases). CDR1 is DFQATT and CDR2 is SNEGSKA in the germline V gene (reference sequence). The CDR3 consists of 13 residues. V was cut by 3 bases and J by 5 bases, with 14 bases left in between. CDR3: CSASSQGYNEQYF. The CDR3 DNA is TGCAGTGCTAGCAGCCAGGGGTACAACGAGCAGTACTTC.

The V gene is TRBV29-1, the J gene TRBJ1-1, with D possibly being TRBD1 (5 bases). The V gene's germline CDR1 is SQVTM and CDR2 ANQGSEA. The ends were cut back, 1 base at V and 0 bases at J, with 15 bases in the middle. The CDR3 loop spans 16 amino acids. DNA for the CDR3: TGCAGCGTTGAAGCAAAGGGGAACAGGATGAACACTGAAGCTTTCTTT. Amino acid sequence: CSVEAKGNRMNTEAFF.

This clonotype occurred many times. This chain connects TRBV11-2 to TRBJ2-3, with 9 bases that match TRBD1. V was clipped by 6 bases and J by 1 base; unmatched bases: 11. The CDR3 loop spans 17 amino acids. Germline values: CDR1 SGHAT, CDR2 FQNNGV. The CDR3 region is CASSPGTGKGGTDTQYF. Written as DNA, the CDR3 is TGTGCCAGCAGTCCCGGGACAGGGAAGGGAGGCACAGATACGCAGTATTTT.

This clonotype was detected a few times. This sequence joins TRBV27 and TRBJ2-1; TRBD2 aligns across 8 bases. The CDR3 sequence is 15 residues long. Unmatched junction bases numbered 10, after V lost 5 bases and J lost 7 bases. Germline lookup yields CDR1 MNHEY and CDR2 SMNVEV (reference sequence). The CDR3 DNA is TGTGCCAGCAGTCTCGACCTCACGGGAGGGAATGAGCAGTTCTTC. This sequence encodes CASSLDLTGGNEQFF.